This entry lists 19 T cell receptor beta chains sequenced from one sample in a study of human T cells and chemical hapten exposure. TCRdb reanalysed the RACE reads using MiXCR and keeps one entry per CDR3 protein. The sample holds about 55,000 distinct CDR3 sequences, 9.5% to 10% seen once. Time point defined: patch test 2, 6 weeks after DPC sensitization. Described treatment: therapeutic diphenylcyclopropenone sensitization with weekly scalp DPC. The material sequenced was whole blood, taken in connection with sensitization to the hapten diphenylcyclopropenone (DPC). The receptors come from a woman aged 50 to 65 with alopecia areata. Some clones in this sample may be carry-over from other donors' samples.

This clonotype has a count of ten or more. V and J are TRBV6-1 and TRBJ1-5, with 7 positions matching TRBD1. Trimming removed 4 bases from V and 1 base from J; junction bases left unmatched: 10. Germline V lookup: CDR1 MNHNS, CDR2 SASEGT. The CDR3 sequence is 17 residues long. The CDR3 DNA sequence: TGTGCCAGCAGTGTTGACAGGGCACGGGGAAGCAATCAGCCCCAGCATTTT. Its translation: CASSVDRARGSNQPQHF.

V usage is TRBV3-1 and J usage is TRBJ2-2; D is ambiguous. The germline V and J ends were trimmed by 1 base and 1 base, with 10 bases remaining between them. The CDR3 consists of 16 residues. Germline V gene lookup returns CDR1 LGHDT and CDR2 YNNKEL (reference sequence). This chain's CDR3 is CASSQGLPGNTGELFF. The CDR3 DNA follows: TGTGCCAGCAGCCAAGGGCTACCAGGGAACACCGGGGAGCTGTTTTTT.

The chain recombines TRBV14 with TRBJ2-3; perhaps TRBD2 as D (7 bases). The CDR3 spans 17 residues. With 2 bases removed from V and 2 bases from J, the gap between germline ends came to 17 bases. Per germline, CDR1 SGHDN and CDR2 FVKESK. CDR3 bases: TGTGCCAGCAGCCAAAAGGTTTACGGGGGGCCCACAGATACGCAGTATTTT. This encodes CASSQKVYGGPTDTQYF.

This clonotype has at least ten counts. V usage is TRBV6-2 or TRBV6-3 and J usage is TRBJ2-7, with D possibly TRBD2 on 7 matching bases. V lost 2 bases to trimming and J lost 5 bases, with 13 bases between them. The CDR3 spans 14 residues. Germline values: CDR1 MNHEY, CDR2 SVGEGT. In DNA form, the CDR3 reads TGTGCCAGCAGTTACCCCACAGGGAGGGACGAGCAGTACTTC. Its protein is CASSYPTGRDEQYF.

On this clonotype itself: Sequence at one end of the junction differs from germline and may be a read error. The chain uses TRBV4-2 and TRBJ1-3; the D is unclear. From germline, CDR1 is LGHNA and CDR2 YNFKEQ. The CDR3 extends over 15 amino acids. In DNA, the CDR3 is TGTGCCAGCAGCCAAGATCTAGCCTCTGGAAACACCTTATATTTT. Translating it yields CASSQDLASGNTLYF.

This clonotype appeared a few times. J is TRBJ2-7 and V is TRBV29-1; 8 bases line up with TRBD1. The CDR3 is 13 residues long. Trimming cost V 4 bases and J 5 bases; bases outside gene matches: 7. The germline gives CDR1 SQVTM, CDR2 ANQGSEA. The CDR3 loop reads CSVAGDRRNEQYF. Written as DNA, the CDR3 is TGCAGCGTTGCAGGGGACAGGAGGAACGAGCAGTACTTC.

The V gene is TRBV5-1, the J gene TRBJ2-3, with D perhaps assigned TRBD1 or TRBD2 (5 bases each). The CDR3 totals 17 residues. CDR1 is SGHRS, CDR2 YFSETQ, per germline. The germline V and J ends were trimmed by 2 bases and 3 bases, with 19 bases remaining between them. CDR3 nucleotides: TGCGCCAGCAGCTTAGGGCCTAGCACACCAGGGACAGATACGCAGTATTTT. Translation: CASSLGPSTPGTDTQYF.

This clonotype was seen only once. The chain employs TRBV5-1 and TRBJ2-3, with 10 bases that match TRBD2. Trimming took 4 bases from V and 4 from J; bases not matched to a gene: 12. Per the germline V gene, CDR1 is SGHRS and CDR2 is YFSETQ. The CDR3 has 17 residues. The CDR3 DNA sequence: TGCGCCAGCAGCCGAGAACTCCTAGCGGGGGCACCAGATACGCAGTATTTT. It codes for CASSRELLAGAPDTQYF.

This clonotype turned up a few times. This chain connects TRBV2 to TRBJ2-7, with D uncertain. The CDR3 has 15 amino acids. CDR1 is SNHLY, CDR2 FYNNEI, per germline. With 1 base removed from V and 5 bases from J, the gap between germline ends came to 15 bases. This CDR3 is CASSEEGLVADEQYF. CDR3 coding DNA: TGTGCCAGCAGTGAAGAGGGTTTGGTGGCCGACGAGCAGTACTTC.

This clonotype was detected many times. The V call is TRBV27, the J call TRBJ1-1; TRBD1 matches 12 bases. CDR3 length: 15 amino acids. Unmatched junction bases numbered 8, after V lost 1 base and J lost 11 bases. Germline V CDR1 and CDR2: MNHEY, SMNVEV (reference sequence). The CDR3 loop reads CASSLFPGTGGRAFF. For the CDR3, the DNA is TGTGCCAGCAGTTTATTCCCCGGGACAGGGGGCCGGGCTTTCTTT.

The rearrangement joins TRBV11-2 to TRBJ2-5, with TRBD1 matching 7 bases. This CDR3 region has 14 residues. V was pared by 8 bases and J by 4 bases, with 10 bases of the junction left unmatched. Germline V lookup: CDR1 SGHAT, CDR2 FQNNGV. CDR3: CASVRNRGSETQYF. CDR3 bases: TGTGCCAGCGTCCGAAACAGGGGATCAGAGACCCAGTACTTC.

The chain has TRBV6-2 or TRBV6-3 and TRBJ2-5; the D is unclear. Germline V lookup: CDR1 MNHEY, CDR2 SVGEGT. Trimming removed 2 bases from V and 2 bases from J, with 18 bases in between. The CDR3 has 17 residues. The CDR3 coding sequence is TGTGCCAGCAGTTACCCTCCTAAATCAACACGACAAGAGACCCAGTACTTC. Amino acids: CASSYPPKSTRQETQYF.

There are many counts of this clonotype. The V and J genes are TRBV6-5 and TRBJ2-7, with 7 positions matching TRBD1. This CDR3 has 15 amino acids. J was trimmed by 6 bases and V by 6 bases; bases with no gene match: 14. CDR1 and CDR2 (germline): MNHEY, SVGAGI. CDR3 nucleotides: TGTGCCAGCAGCAAAGGGGGCAACAGCATTTCCGAGCAGTACTTC. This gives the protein CASSKGGNSISEQYF.

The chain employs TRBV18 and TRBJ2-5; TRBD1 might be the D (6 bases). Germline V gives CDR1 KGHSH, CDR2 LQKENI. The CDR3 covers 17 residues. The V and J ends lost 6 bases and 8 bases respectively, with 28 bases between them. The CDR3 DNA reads TGTGCCAGCTCCCCAACGGGACAAAGGTTTCTGACGAGAACCCAGTACTTC. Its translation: CASSPTGQRFLTRTQYF.

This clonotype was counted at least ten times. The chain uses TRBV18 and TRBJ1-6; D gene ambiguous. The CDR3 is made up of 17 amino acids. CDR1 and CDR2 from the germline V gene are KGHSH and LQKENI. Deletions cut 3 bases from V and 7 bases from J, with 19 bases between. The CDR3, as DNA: TGTGCCAGCTCACCTGGAGTTGAACGGGGAAGAAATTCACCCCTCCACTTT. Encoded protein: CASSPGVERGRNSPLHF.

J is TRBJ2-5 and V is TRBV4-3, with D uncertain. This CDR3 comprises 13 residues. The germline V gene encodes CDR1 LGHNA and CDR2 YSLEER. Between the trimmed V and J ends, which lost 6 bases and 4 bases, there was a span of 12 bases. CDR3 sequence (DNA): TGCGCCAGCAGAAGGGTTGGGGTAGAGACCCAGTACTTC. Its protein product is CASRRVGVETQYF.

CDR3 amino acids: CASSDAASGIRGTQYF. The CDR3 nucleotides are TGTGCCAGTTCAGACGCCGCTAGCGGGATACGAGGGACCCAGTACTTC. The rearrangement uses TRBV19 and TRBJ2-5; 9 bases are a match to TRBD2. V lost 8 bases, J lost 7 bases, and 17 bases stayed unmatched. Germline lookup yields CDR1 LNHDA and CDR2 SQIVND (reference sequence). CDR3 size: 16 residues.

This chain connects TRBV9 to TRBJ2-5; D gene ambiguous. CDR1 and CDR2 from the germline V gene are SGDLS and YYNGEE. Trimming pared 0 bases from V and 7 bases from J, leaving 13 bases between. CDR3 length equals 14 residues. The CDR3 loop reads CASSVVQDEGTQYF. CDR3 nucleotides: TGTGCCAGCAGCGTAGTCCAGGACGAAGGGACCCAGTACTTC.

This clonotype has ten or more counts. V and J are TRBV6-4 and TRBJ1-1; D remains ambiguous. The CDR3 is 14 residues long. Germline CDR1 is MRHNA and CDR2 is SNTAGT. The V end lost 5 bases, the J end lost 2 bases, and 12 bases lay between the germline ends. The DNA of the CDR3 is TGTGCCAGCAGTCCCGACCCATTCAACACTGAAGCTTTCTTT. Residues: CASSPDPFNTEAFF.